Below are 22 T cell receptor beta chains sequenced from a single sample in a study of Ad26.COV2.S vaccination and SARS-CoV-2 variants. Generated by immunoSEQ multiplex PCR, the TCRdb table keeps only in-frame clones and is missing some. The sample consists of 350,000 to 500,000 clones, 85% to 90% of them appearing once. The treatment here: 19 received Ad26.COV2.S at low or high dose, single or two shots; a few received placebo; per-sample allocation not given. Sampling took place 63 days after the first vaccine or placebo injection. Sequencing used peripheral blood, obtained in a trial of Ad26.COV2.S vaccine versus placebo. The receptor set was obtained from a person between 18 and 59 years old who received the Ad26.COV2.S COVID-19 vaccine or a placebo.

This clone showed up just once. The V call is TRBV13, the J call TRBJ1-1, with TRBD1 identical over 8 bases. The CDR3 is 14 residues long. V lost 4 bases, J lost 3 bases, and 4 bases stayed unmatched. Germline CDR1 is PRHDT and CDR2 is FYEKMQ (reference sequence). CDR3 loop: CASSSRGRDTEAFF. Written as DNA, the CDR3 is TGTGCCAGCAGCTCCAGGGGGCGCGACACTGAAGCTTTCTTT.

The V gene is TRBV4-3, the J gene TRBJ2-1; 11 nucleotides match TRBD2. Looked up from germline, CDR1 is LGHNA and CDR2 is YSLEER. Losses at the gene ends were 5 bases for V and 4 bases for J; bases not matched to a gene: 10. CDR3 size: 17 residues. Here the CDR3 reads CASSSDSGGASYNEQFF. CDR3 nucleotides: TGCGCCAGCAGCTCAGATAGCGGGGGGGCAAGTTACAATGAGCAGTTCTTC.

V is TRBV4-3 and J is TRBJ2-3, with 9 nucleotides matching TRBD2. J was trimmed by 2 bases and V by 2 bases; bases with no gene match: 5. CDR1 is LGHNA, CDR2 YSLEER, per germline. The CDR3 runs to 16 residues. CDR3 in DNA: TGCGCCAGCAGCCAATTGCGGGGGGGTTTCACAGATACGCAGTATTTT. As protein: CASSQLRGGFTDTQYF.

This clone occurred a few times. The genes are TRBV11-2 and TRBJ1-2; perhaps TRBD1 as D (6 bases). This CDR3 has 14 amino acids. Germline values: CDR1 SGHAT, CDR2 FQNNGV. V gave up 5 bases and J gave up 7 bases, with 17 bases separating them. The DNA of the CDR3 is TGTGCCAGCAGCCCTAACACAGGGTATGTTGGCTACACCTTC. This translates into CASSPNTGYVGYTF.

V usage is TRBV7-3 and J usage is TRBJ2-3; 10 bases agree with TRBD2. Losses at the gene ends were 7 bases for V and 7 bases for J; bases not matched to a gene: 14. The CDR3 runs 16 residues. From germline, CDR1 is SGHTA and CDR2 FQGTGA. The CDR3 DNA reads as TGTGCCAGCACCCCAGCGGGGGGGCCGCGAGGTAATACGCAGTATTTT. It specifies CASTPAGGPRGNTQYF.

The chain recombines TRBV4-3 with TRBJ2-5, with 8 nucleotides matching TRBD1. The germline V gene has CDR1 LGHNA and CDR2 YSLEER. V was pared by 2 bases and J by 1 base, with 3 bases of the junction left unmatched. CDR3 length equals 15 residues. The CDR3 nucleotides read TGCGCCAGCAGCCAATTCGGACAGGGCCAAGAGACCCAGTACTTC. The encoded protein is CASSQFGQGQETQYF.

The V and J genes are TRBV2 and TRBJ1-4, with D hard to call. V lost 1 base and J lost 8, with 5 bases in between. CDR3 length: 12 residues. The germline gives CDR1 SNHLY, CDR2 FYNNEI. In nucleotides, the CDR3 is TGTGCCAGCAGTGAAGATGTCGAAAAACTGTTTTTT. Amino acids: CASSEDVEKLFF.

This rearrangement joins TRBV7-9 to TRBJ1-1; D unresolved. This CDR3 region has 13 residues. Per the germline V gene, CDR1 is SEHNR and CDR2 is FQNEAQ (reference sequence). Trimming removed 5 bases from V and 4 bases from J, with 11 bases in between. The CDR3: CASSPLRVTEAFF. CDR3 DNA: TGTGCCAGCAGCCCACTTCGTGTCACTGAAGCTTTCTTT.

The chain carries TRBV6-4 and TRBJ1-4; D call uncertain. V was pared by 5 bases and J by 11 bases, with 18 bases between. Germline CDR1 MRHNA, CDR2 SNTAGT. This CDR3 contains 14 residues. As DNA, the CDR3 is TGTGCCAGCAGTCCTCGGGCGGGAATGGGGAAACTGTTTTTT. Translation gives CASSPRAGMGKLFF.

The rearrangement uses TRBV25-1 and TRBJ2-5; TRBD2 agrees at 9 bases. Losses at the gene ends were 9 bases for V and 5 bases for J; bases not matched to a gene: 16. The CDR3 contains 16 residues. Looked up from germline, CDR1 is MGHDK and CDR2 is SYGVNS. CDR3 DNA: TGTGCCAGGATACTAGCTGCGGGGGGGATCCGGGAGACCCAGTACTTC. Amino acid sequence: CARILAAGGIRETQYF. Full variable domain (missing parts from reference TRBV25-1 and TRBJ2-5): EADIYQTPRYLVIGTGKKITLECSQTMGHDKMYWYQQDPGMELHLIHYSYGVNSTEKGDLSSESTVSRIRTEHFPLTLESARPSHTSQYLCARILAAGGIRETQYFGPGTRLLVL.

This clone was recorded only once. V usage is TRBV30 and J usage is TRBJ2-2; tentatively, D is TRBD2 (8 bases). The germline V gene has CDR1 GTSNPN and CDR2 SVGIG (reference sequence). The V and J ends lost 3 bases and 5 bases respectively, with 16 bases between them. There are 15 residues in the CDR3. The CDR3 reads CAWSWTSRGTGELFF. In DNA, the CDR3 is TGTGCCTGGAGCTGGACTAGCAGGGGGACCGGGGAGCTGTTTTTT.

V is TRBV7-9 and J is TRBJ2-3; no firm D call. This CDR3 has 13 residues. Looked up from germline, CDR1 is SEHNR and CDR2 is FQNEAQ (reference sequence). V lost 7 bases, J lost 2 bases, and 10 bases lay in between. The CDR3 region is CASKIGYTDTQYF. The CDR3 nucleotides read TGTGCCAGCAAAATCGGGTACACAGATACGCAGTATTTT.

Details on this clone: This CDR3 is also generated by other DNA sequences in the sample. This chain uses TRBV9 with TRBJ2-5; no clear D gene. The CDR3 totals 13 residues. Trimming left V 0 bases short and J 2 bases short, with 5 bases between. The germline gives CDR1 SGDLS, CDR2 YYNGEE. The DNA for the CDR3 is TGTGCCAGCAGCGTAGATGGGCAAGAGACCCAGTACTTC. Translation gives CASSVDGQETQYF.

This chain joins TRBV2 and TRBJ2-2; 7 nucleotides match TRBD1. The V gene's germline CDR1 is SNHLY and CDR2 FYNNEI. The CDR3 extends over 15 amino acids. Trimming cost V 6 bases and J 1 base; bases outside gene matches: 5. DNA for the CDR3: TGTGCCAGCAGACCCGACAGGGTGAACACCGGGGAGCTGTTTTTT. Protein: CASRPDRVNTGELFF.

The chain is built from TRBV11-1 and TRBJ1-2; D call uncertain. V dropped 3 bases and J dropped 6 bases, with 11 bases sitting between them. Germline V gene sequence: CDR1 SGHAT, CDR2 FQDESV (reference sequence). The CDR3 extends over 13 amino acids. This chain's CDR3 is CASSFPPGNGYTF. Written as DNA, the CDR3 is TGTGCCAGCAGCTTTCCCCCGGGGAATGGCTACACCTTC.

V usage is TRBV28 and J usage is TRBJ1-3; D possibly corresponds to TRBD1 (5 bases). This CDR3 is built from 17 residues. Germline CDR1 MDHEN, CDR2 SYDVKM. V lost 2 bases and J lost 0, with 14 bases in between. The CDR3, as DNA: TGTGCCAGCAGTTTACCCCGGGGGAGTAGCTCTGGAAACACCATATATTTT. It encodes CASSLPRGSSSGNTIYF.

V gene TRBV9 combines with J gene TRBJ2-7; 7 positions match TRBD2. Germline assignment: CDR1 SGDLS and CDR2 YYNGEE. The CDR3 totals 16 residues. Trimming at V came to 3 bases and at J to 2 bases, leaving 11 bases not matched to a gene. The CDR3 is CASSGTSGETAYEQYF. The CDR3 nucleotides are TGTGCCAGCAGCGGAACGAGCGGGGAAACCGCCTACGAGCAGTACTTC.

This chain joins TRBV6-5 and TRBJ1-2; D possibly corresponds to TRBD1 (6 bases). The CDR3 extends over 16 amino acids. Germline CDR1 reads MNHEY; CDR2 reads SVGAGI. V gave up 0 bases and J gave up 2 bases, with 13 bases separating them. The CDR3 DNA reads as TGTGCCAGCAGTTACTCGATAGCAGGGGTCAACTATGGCTACACCTTC. Translation gives CASSYSIAGVNYGYTF.

This chain joins TRBV10-3 and TRBJ2-7, with D possibly being TRBD1 or TRBD2 (6 bases each). CDR3 length: 14 residues. Germline V CDR1 and CDR2: ENHRY, SYGVKD. Trimming cost V 3 bases and J 4 bases, with 13 bases left between them. CDR3 in DNA: TGTGCCATCAGTGATTGGGGGGCGAAATACGAGCAGTACTTC. Amino acid sequence: CAISDWGAKYEQYF.

In this sample, this clone turned up a few times. The DNA of the CDR3 is TGTGCCTGGAGCGGCGAGGGGCTAGAGGCAGGGTACGCTGAAGCTTTCTTT. It codes for CAWSGEGLEAGYAEAFF. The rearrangement uses TRBV30 and TRBJ1-1; D is possibly TRBD1 (5 bases). The V and J ends lost 3 bases and 6 bases respectively, with 26 bases between them. The CDR3 has 17 amino acids. CDR1 is GTSNPN, CDR2 SVGIG, per germline (reference sequence).

The genes are TRBV7-2 and TRBJ1-5; D unclear. The CDR3 covers 13 residues. Germline V gene data show CDR1 as SGHTA and CDR2 as FQGNSA. The V gene lost 1 base and the J gene lost 4 bases, with 5 bases spanning the gap. In nucleotides, the CDR3 is TGTGCCAGCAGCTTAGACCTTAATCAGCCCCAGCATTTT. Translating it yields CASSLDLNQPQHF. The full variable domain, with the rest looked up from reference TRBV7-2 and TRBJ1-5, is GAGVSQSPSNKVTEKGKDVELRCDPISGHTALYWYRQSLGQGLEFLIYFQGNSAPDKSGLPSDRFSAERTGGSVSTLTIQRTQQEDSAVYLCASSLDLNQPQHFGDGTRLSIL.

The J gene is TRBJ1-5, the V gene TRBV28; weak D call: TRBD1 (5 bases). CDR3 length equals 12 residues. V dropped 7 bases and J dropped 4 bases, with 8 bases sitting between them. Per the germline V gene, CDR1 is MDHEN and CDR2 is SYDVKM. The CDR3 bases are TGTGCCAGCAATGCAGGGAATCAGCCCCAGCATTTT. Amino acid sequence: CASNAGNQPQHF.